This passage covers 10 T cell receptor beta chains from one sample sequenced in a study of blood T cells in healthy people across ages (dated by TCRdb to the mid-2010s). Receptor libraries were prepared by 5' RACE. Sequencing was performed on an Illumina HiSeq 2500. A second PCR of about 6 to 11 cycles was run with a J-beta primer mix and a sample-barcoded 5' primer. The raw public reads went through TCRdb reprocessing: fastp at Q25, MiXCR clone calling, in-frame beta chains kept. Rows merge per CDR3 protein into single entries with the most common DNA and genes. The sample table holds more than 800,000 distinct CDR3 sequences, of which around 30% were seen once. About 18% of the sample is in the top ten clones. Sequenced input: blood. These receptor sequences come from a woman older than 75 in good health.

The chain couples TRBV7-2 to TRBJ1-5; perhaps TRBD1 as D (6 bases). Trimming stripped 1 base from V and 2 bases from J, with 9 bases between. Germline loops: CDR1 SGHTA, CDR2 FQGNSA. The CDR3 runs to 15 residues. DNA for the CDR3: TGTGCCAGCAGCTTAGGAGGACAGCGCAATCAGCCCCAGCATTTT. This encodes CASSLGGQRNQPQHF.

The rearrangement links TRBV29-1 to TRBJ2-7, with 9 positions matching TRBD2. The V segment lost 4 bases and the J segment 1 base; nucleotides outside the gene matches: 5. Per the germline V gene, CDR1 is SQVTM and CDR2 is ANQGSEA. This CDR3 is 14 amino acids long. CDR3 sequence reads: CSVGRGGKSYEQYF. The CDR3 DNA reads as TGCAGCGTTGGGCGGGGGGGCAAGTCCTACGAGCAGTACTTC.

This clonotype was seen repeatedly, ten times or more. The CDR3: CASSPGQGLNIQYF. The CDR3 region has the DNA TGTGCCAGCAGTCCGGGACAGGGGTTGAACATTCAGTACTTC. V usage is TRBV2 and J usage is TRBJ2-4, with TRBD1 matching over 10 bases. Germline V gives CDR1 SNHLY, CDR2 FYNNEI. V shed 5 bases, J shed 7 bases, and the junction held 5 bases outside the gene matches. This CDR3 has 14 amino acids.

This clonotype was picked up a small number of times. V usage is TRBV12-3 or TRBV12-4 and J usage is TRBJ1-2; TRBD1 might be the D (6 bases). The ends were cut back, 5 bases at V and 2 bases at J, with 15 bases in the middle. This CDR3 is built from 15 residues. CDR3 loop: CASSNGGALNYGYTF. The CDR3 region has the DNA TGTGCCAGCAGTAACGGGGGCGCCTTGAACTATGGCTACACCTTC.

J is TRBJ1-2 and V is TRBV27; 7 bases map to TRBD1. Germline assignment: CDR1 MNHEY and CDR2 SMNVEV (reference sequence). The CDR3 covers 14 residues. J lost 8 bases, V lost 2 bases, and 8 bases had no gene match. CDR3 loop: CASSLRAGGVGYTF. CDR3 sequence (DNA): TGTGCCAGCAGTTTACGAGCAGGGGGTGTAGGCTACACCTTC.

In this sample, this clonotype turned up a few times. The chain joins TRBV20-1 to TRBJ1-5; D possibly corresponds to TRBD1 (6 bases). Germline V CDR1 and CDR2: DFQATT, SNEGSKA (reference sequence). This CDR3 is 14 amino acids long. Trimming shortened V by 5 bases and J by 4 bases, and 15 bases separated the two germline ends. The DNA for the CDR3 is TGCAGTGCTTCAACCGGGACACTGAATCAGCCCCAGCATTTT. Its protein product is CSASTGTLNQPQHF.

This clonotype has just one count. The V call is TRBV29-1, the J call TRBJ2-1; D is perhaps TRBD1 (5 bases). The CDR3 is 13 amino acids. Germline V gene data show CDR1 as SQVTM and CDR2 as ANQGSEA. V was cut by 7 bases and J by 4 bases, with 14 bases left in between. CDR3: CSGRQFRYNEQFF. The CDR3, as DNA: TGCAGCGGGCGACAGTTTAGATACAATGAGCAGTTCTTC.

The V gene is TRBV5-1, the J gene TRBJ2-5; 10 nucleotides match TRBD2. The CDR3 is 15 amino acids. Germline lookup yields CDR1 SGHRS and CDR2 YFSETQ. J was trimmed by 5 bases and V by 4 bases; bases with no gene match: 8. CDR3 bases: TGCGCCAGCAGCCCTTCAGCTAGCGGGGGTGAGACCCAGTACTTC. Its translation is CASSPSASGGETQYF. Full variable domain (outside the CDR3, taken from reference TRBV5-1 and TRBJ2-5): KAGVTQTPRYLIKTRGQQVTLSCSPISGHRSVSWYQQTPGQGLQFLFEYFSETQRNKGNFPGRFSGRQFSNSRSEMNVSTLELGDSALYLCASSPSASGGETQYFGPGTRLLVL.

V usage is TRBV11-2 and J usage is TRBJ2-7, with D maybe TRBD2 (5 bases). This CDR3 region has 14 residues. Germline loops: CDR1 SGHAT, CDR2 FQNNGV. Trimming removed 0 bases from V and 3 bases from J, with 9 bases in between. CDR3 sequence: CASSLDSGFYEQYF. In nucleotides, the CDR3 is TGTGCCAGCAGCTTAGATTCGGGGTTCTACGAGCAGTACTTC.

The chain is built from TRBV28 and TRBJ2-7; 7 bases map to TRBD1. This CDR3 is 13 amino acids long. V was clipped by 6 bases and J by 3 bases; unmatched bases: 5. CDR1 is MDHEN, CDR2 SYDVKM, per germline. The CDR3 is CASRTGSFYEQYF. CDR3 coding DNA: TGTGCCAGCAGGACAGGGTCGTTCTACGAGCAGTACTTC.